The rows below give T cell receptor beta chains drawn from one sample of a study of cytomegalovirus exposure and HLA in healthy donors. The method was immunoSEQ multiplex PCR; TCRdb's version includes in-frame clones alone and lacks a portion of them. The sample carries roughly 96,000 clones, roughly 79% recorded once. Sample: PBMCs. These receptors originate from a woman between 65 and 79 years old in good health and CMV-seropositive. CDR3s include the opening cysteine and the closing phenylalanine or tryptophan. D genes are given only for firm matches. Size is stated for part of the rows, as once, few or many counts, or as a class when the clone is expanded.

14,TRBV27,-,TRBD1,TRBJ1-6,TGTGCCAGCAGCGGACAGGTGGCGAATTCACCCCTCCACTTT,CASSGQVANSPLHF
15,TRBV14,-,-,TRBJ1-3,TGTGCCAGCAGTGCGTGGGGGCCGGCGGGAAACACCATATATTTT,CASSAWGPAGNTIYF
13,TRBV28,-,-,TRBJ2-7,TGTGCCAGCAGACCCCAGGGGAAGTACGAGCAGTACTTC,CASRPQGKYEQYF
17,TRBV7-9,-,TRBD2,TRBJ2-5,TGTGCCAGCAGCTGGGGACTAGCGGGAGTAAGGCAAGAGACCCAGTACTTC,CASSWGLAGVRQETQYF
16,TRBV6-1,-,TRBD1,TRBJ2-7,TGTGCCAGCAGTGAAGACCGGGACAGGATTTCCTACGAGCAGTACTTC,CASSEDRDRISYEQYF
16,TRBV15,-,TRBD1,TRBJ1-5,TGTGCCACCAGCTCCGGGACAGGGGGTGTGAGGCAGCCCCAGCATTTT,CATSSGTGGVRQPQHF
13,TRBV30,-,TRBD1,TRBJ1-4,TGTGCCTGCCCACGGGACAGGGAGGAAAAACTGTTTTTT,CACPRDREEKLFF
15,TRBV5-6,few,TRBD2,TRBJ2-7,TGTGCCAGCAGCTGGGGGGGGACGGCCGCCTACGAGCAGTACTTC,CASSWGGTAAYEQYF
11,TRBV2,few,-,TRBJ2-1,TGTGCCAGCAGGGGCCCCAATGAGCAGTTCTTC,CASRGPNEQFF
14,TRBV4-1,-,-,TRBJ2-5,TGCGCCAGCAGCCAGGATGACAGCTCAGGGACCCAGTACTTC,CASSQDDSSGTQYF
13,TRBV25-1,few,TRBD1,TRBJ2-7,TGTGCCAGCAGTGAATCAGGGGGCGACGAGCAGTACTTC,CASSESGGDEQYF
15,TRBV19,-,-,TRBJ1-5,TGTGCCAGTAGTGTAGACAGAAATAGCAATCAGCCCCAGCATTTT,CASSVDRNSNQPQHF
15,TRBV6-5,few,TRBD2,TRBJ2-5,TGTGCCAGCAGTACCCCGGGGGGTAGGCAAGAGACCCAGTACTTC,CASSTPGGRQETQYF
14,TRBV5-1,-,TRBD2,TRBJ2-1,TGCGCCAGCAGCTTTAGCGGGGGGTCCGATGAGCAGTTCTTC,CASSFSGGSDEQFF
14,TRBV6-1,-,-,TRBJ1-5,TGTGCCAGCATTAGAGGGCCCGGCAATCAGCCCCAGCATTTT,CASIRGPGNQPQHF
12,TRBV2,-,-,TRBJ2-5,TGTGCCAGCCTCAGGACATGGGAGACCCAGTACTTC,CASLRTWETQYF
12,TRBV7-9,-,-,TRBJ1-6,TGTGCCAGCAGCACAGGGAATTCACCCCTCCACTTT,CASSTGNSPLHF
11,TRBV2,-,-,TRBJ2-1,TGTGCCAGCAGCCTCGAGGCGGAGCAGTTCTTC,CASSLEAEQFF
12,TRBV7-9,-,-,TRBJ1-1,TGTTCCAGCAGCTTAGAGGCAGGAGAAGCTTTCTTT,CSSSLEAGEAFF
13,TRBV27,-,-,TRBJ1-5,TGTGCCAGCAGTTTAAATTCGGATCAGCCCCAGCATTTT,CASSLNSDQPQHF
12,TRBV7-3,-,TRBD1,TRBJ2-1,TGTGCCAGCAGCTCTAGACAGGGGGAGCAGTTCTTC,CASSSRQGEQFF
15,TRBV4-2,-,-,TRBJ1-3,TGTGCCAGCAGCCAAGTAGATCCACTGGGAAACACCATATATTTT,CASSQVDPLGNTIYF
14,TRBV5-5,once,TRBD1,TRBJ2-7,TGTGCCAGCAGCCCAGCTGGACAGGGGAGGGAGCAGTACTTC,CASSPAGQGREQYF
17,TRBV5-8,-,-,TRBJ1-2,TGTGCCAGCAGCTTGAGTTGGGCCGACACTGATAACTATGGCTACACCTTC,CASSLSWADTDNYGYTF
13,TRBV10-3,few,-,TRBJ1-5,TGTGCCATCACAAAGGAGCTCAATCAGCCCCAGCATTTT,CAITKELNQPQHF
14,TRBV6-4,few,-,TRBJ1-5,TGTGCCAGCAGCGTCGACAATAGCAATCAGCCCCAGCATTTT,CASSVDNSNQPQHF
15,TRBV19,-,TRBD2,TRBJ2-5,TGTGCCAGTAGTATTAGGCGGGAGGGCCGAGAGACCCAGTACTTC,CASSIRREGRETQYF
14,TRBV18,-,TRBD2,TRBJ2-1,TGTGCCAGCTCTCACGGACTAGGGCTCAATGAGCAGTTCTTC,CASSHGLGLNEQFF
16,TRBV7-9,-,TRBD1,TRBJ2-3,TGTGCCAGCAGCCCCCCGGGACAGGGAAGCACAGATACGCAGTATTTT,CASSPPGQGSTDTQYF
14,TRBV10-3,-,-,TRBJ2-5,TGTGCCATCAGGGGGGGATCAGCTCAAGAGACCCAGTACTTC,CAIRGGSAQETQYF
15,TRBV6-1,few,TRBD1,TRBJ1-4,TGTGCCAGCAGTGAAGGACAGGGAATTAACGAAAAACTGTTTTTT,CASSEGQGINEKLFF
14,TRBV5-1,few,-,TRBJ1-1,TGCGCCAGCAGCTTGGCTCGGGGGGACACTGAAGCTTTCTTT,CASSLARGDTEAFF
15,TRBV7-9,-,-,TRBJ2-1,TGTGCCAGCAACCAAAGAGGGGGGGCGATCAATGAGCAGTTCTTC,CASNQRGGAINEQFF
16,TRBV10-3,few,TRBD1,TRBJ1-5,TGTGCCATCAGTGCGGACAGGGGCCGAGGCAATCAGCCCCAGCATTTT,CAISADRGRGNQPQHF
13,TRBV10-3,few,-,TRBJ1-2,TGTGCCATCAGTGTAACAGGGAACTATGGCTACACCTTC,CAISVTGNYGYTF
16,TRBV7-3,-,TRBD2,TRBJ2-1,TGTGCCAGCAGCTCGTCCGGGACTAGCGGATACAATGAGCAGTTCTTC,CASSSSGTSGYNEQFF
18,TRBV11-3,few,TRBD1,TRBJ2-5,TGTGCCAGCAGCTTAGGGGTGTGGGGGACAGAGTACCAAGAGACCCAGTACTTC,CASSLGVWGTEYQETQYF
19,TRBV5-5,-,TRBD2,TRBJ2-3,TGTGCCAGCAGCCCAGCGGGGACTAGCGGGGGGCCCCACCCAGATACGCAGTATTTT,CASSPAGTSGGPHPDTQYF
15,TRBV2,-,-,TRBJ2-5,TGTGCCAGCAGTGCAGTGGGAGTAACCAAGAGTACCCAGTACTTC,CASSAVGVTKSTQYF
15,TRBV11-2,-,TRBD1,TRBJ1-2,TGTGCCAGCAGCTCCTCCGGGACAGGTGCTAAAGGCTACACCTTC,CASSSSGTGAKGYTF
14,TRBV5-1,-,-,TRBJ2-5,TGCGCCAGCAGCACCGGACAAGCACAAGAGACCCAGTACTTC,CASSTGQAQETQYF
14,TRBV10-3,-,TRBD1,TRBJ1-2,TGTGCCATCAGAGGGACAGGGATGCATCATGGCTACACCTTC,CAIRGTGMHHGYTF
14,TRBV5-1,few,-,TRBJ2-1,TGCGCCAGCAGCTTGCAGGGGTCTTACAATGAGCAGTTCTTC,CASSLQGSYNEQFF
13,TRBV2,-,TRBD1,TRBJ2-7,TGTGCCAGCAGTGAGGGACAGCGATCCGAGCAGTACTTC,CASSEGQRSEQYF
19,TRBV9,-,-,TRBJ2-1,TGTGCCAGCAGCGTAGGAGGGCGGCCGCTCCTGAGCTCCTACAATGAGCAGTTCTTC,CASSVGGRPLLSSYNEQFF
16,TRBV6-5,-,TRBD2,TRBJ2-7,TGTGCCAGCAGTTTGGCCGGGACTAGCGGGAGCTACGAGCAGTACTTC,CASSLAGTSGSYEQYF
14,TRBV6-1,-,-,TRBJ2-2,TGTGCCAGCAGTGCCTCACTGGTGACCGGGGAGCTGTTTTTT,CASSASLVTGELFF
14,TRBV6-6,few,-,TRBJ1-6,TGTGCCAGCAGTTATTGGCAGGGAAATTCACCCCTCCACTTT,CASSYWQGNSPLHF